This T cell receptor (beta chain) comes out of a study of blood T cell repertoires in COVID-19. Sequencing used immunoSEQ multiplex PCR; TCRdb keeps in-frame clones, though not all of them. The data hold some 72,000 clones, with approximately 90% observed a single time. Germline CDR1 is SGHAT and CDR2 is FQNNGV. Trimming took 1 base from V and 2 from J, leaving 9 bases between them. The CDR3 contains 14 residues. The V and J genes are TRBV11-2 and TRBJ2-7, with D possibly being TRBD1 (5 bases). This TCR derives from a man aged 45-65 years with active COVID-19. Sequences were obtained from peripheral blood. CDR3 amino acids: CASSLAQGPYEQYF. CDR3 DNA: TGTGCCAGCAGCTTAGCTCAGGGTCCCTACGAGCAGTACTTC. The full variable domain, in which reference TRBV11-2 and TRBJ2-7 provide the parts outside the CDR3, is EAGVAQSPRYKIIEKRQSVAFWCNPISGHATLYWYQQILGQGPKLLIQFQNNGVVDDSQLPKDRFSAERLKGVDSTLKIQPAKLEDSAVYLCASSLAQGPYEQYFGPGTRLTVT.